This TCR beta chain was identified during a study of sequential checkpoint blockade in melanoma. Overall study context: First-line arms were nivolumab then ipilimumab, or the reverse, randomized 1:1. Maintenance nivolumab came after either treatment sequence.

Regarding treatment: randomized to nivolumab then ipilimumab (arm A) or the reverse (arm B). No patient had prior DNA-damaging chemotherapy. From thawed PBMCs, live CD3+CD8+ cells negative for CD19 and CD56 were sorted. The assay was immunoSEQ multiplex PCR, and TCRdb's table has in-frame clones only and misses some. The sample lists around 21,000 clones; roughly 80% were seen once. In germline, CDR1 is WSHSY, CDR2 SAAADI. With 8 bases clipped from V and 3 bases from J, the junction kept 3 bases outside the gene matches. The CDR3 runs 13 residues. The source of this sequence is a human donor with melanoma. The sample consisted of CD8+ T cells sorted from blood (inferred from file names), taken from a patient given nivolumab and ipilimumab in sequence. The gene calls are TRBV10-2 and TRBJ2-7; 11 positions agree with TRBD1. The CDR3: CASFGTGGYEQYF. CDR3 nucleotide sequence: TGCGCCAGCTTTGGGACAGGGGGCTACGAGCAGTACTTC.